These T cell receptor beta chains were read from a single sample in a study of shared clonotypes between healthy human individuals. Assay used: immunoSEQ multiplex PCR; TCRdb lists only in-frame clones, some missing. The sample consists of about 2 million clones, approximately 94% of them appearing once. The specimen sequenced was naive CD8+ T cells sorted from blood. These receptors came from a man in his late teens or twenties in good health. Both conserved end residues are part of each CDR3. A D gene is named only where the DNA matches it firmly. Part of the rows lack a size; the others show once, few, many or a class for expanded clones.

CDR3 protein: CASTETGGLTTNEKLFF
CDR3 DNA: TGTGCCAGCACCGAGACAGGGGGATTGACAACTAATGAAAAACTGTTTTTT
CDR3 length: 17
clone size: .
V gene: TRBV28
D gene: TRBD1
J gene: TRBJ1-4

CDR3 protein: CAISGEGQGNYEQYF
CDR3 DNA: TGTGCCATCAGTGGGGAAGGACAGGGCAACTACGAGCAGTACTTC
CDR3 length: 15
clone size: once
V gene: TRBV10-3
D gene: TRBD1
J gene: TRBJ2-7

CDR3 protein: CASQYSGSNNEQFF
CDR3 DNA: TGTGCCAGCCAGTATAGCGGGTCTAACAATGAGCAGTTCTTC
CDR3 length: 14
clone size: once
V gene: TRBV6-5
D gene: TRBD2
J gene: TRBJ2-1

CDR3 protein: CASSVGGRAFEQYF
CDR3 DNA: TGTGCCAGCAGCGTAGGGGGCAGGGCGTTCGAGCAGTACTTC
CDR3 length: 14
clone size: .
V gene: TRBV9
D gene: .
J gene: TRBJ2-7

CDR3 protein: CSVDVGTGVPGEYF
CDR3 DNA: TGCAGCGTTGACGTCGGGACAGGGGTCCCGGGGGAGTACTTC
CDR3 length: 14
clone size: .
V gene: TRBV29-1
D gene: TRBD1
J gene: TRBJ2-7

CDR3 protein: CASSQDPDRTYEQYF
CDR3 DNA: TGCGCCAGCAGCCAAGATCCCGACAGGACCTACGAGCAGTACTTC
CDR3 length: 15
clone size: .
V gene: TRBV4-3
D gene: .
J gene: TRBJ2-7

CDR3 protein: CASSLEVDDSYNEQFF
CDR3 DNA: TGTGCCAGCAGCTTGGAGGTCGACGATTCCTACAATGAGCAGTTCTTC
CDR3 length: 16
clone size: .
V gene: TRBV7-9
D gene: .
J gene: TRBJ2-1

CDR3 protein: CASSTTPTYEQYF
CDR3 DNA: TGTGCCAGCAGCACAACTCCAACCTACGAGCAGTACTTC
CDR3 length: 13
clone size: .
V gene: TRBV9
D gene: .
J gene: TRBJ2-7

CDR3 protein: CASSDSGRLNYGYTF
CDR3 DNA: TGTGCCAGCAGCGACAGCGGCAGACTTAACTATGGCTACACCTTC
CDR3 length: 15
clone size: .
V gene: TRBV7-9
D gene: .
J gene: TRBJ1-2

CDR3 protein: CASSLAVQGEQYF
CDR3 DNA: TGCGCCAGCAGCTTGGCTGTACAGGGGGAGCAGTACTTC
CDR3 length: 13
clone size: .
V gene: TRBV5-1
D gene: TRBD1
J gene: TRBJ2-7

CDR3 protein: CASSYSRGDQYF
CDR3 DNA: TGTGCCAGCAGTTACTCGAGGGGGGATCAGTACTTC
CDR3 length: 12
clone size: .
V gene: TRBV6-5
D gene: .
J gene: TRBJ2-7

CDR3 protein: CASSSPVAGGRGELFF
CDR3 DNA: TGTGCCAGCAGCTCCCCCGTAGCGGGAGGGCGGGGGGAGCTGTTTTTT
CDR3 length: 16
clone size: .
V gene: TRBV7-9
D gene: TRBD2
J gene: TRBJ2-2

CDR3 protein: CASSDIAGLSGSPLHF
CDR3 DNA: TGTGCCAGCAGTGATATTGCGGGACTATCGGGTTCACCCCTCCACTTT
CDR3 length: 16
clone size: .
V gene: TRBV25-1
D gene: .
J gene: TRBJ1-6

CDR3 protein: CASSLSGGSNTGELFF
CDR3 DNA: TGCGCCAGCAGCCTGTCGGGGGGCTCAAACACCGGGGAGCTGTTTTTT
CDR3 length: 16
clone size: .
V gene: TRBV5-1
D gene: .
J gene: TRBJ2-2

CDR3 protein: CASSPRTSGRAHEQFF
CDR3 DNA: TGTGCCAGCAGCCCAAGGACTAGCGGGAGGGCCCATGAGCAGTTCTTC
CDR3 length: 16
clone size: .
V gene: TRBV7-9
D gene: TRBD2
J gene: TRBJ2-1

CDR3 protein: CASSLGVGTEAFF
CDR3 DNA: TGTGCCAGCAGCTTAGGGGTCGGCACTGAAGCTTTCTTT
CDR3 length: 13
clone size: .
V gene: TRBV7-3
D gene: .
J gene: TRBJ1-1

CDR3 protein: CASSPTPPAGPGDTEAFF
CDR3 DNA: TGTGCCAGCAGCCCGACCCCTCCAGCAGGGCCAGGGGACACTGAAGCTTTCTTT
CDR3 length: 18
clone size: .
V gene: TRBV11-2
D gene: .
J gene: TRBJ1-1

CDR3 protein: CASGGQGGQPQHF
CDR3 DNA: TGTGCCAGCGGAGGACAGGGCGGGCAGCCCCAGCATTTT
CDR3 length: 13
clone size: .
V gene: TRBV7-2
D gene: TRBD1
J gene: TRBJ1-5

CDR3 protein: CASSQRLGGYEQYF
CDR3 DNA: TGCGCCAGCAGCCAAAGGTTAGGGGGGTACGAGCAGTACTTC
CDR3 length: 14
clone size: .
V gene: TRBV4-1
D gene: .
J gene: TRBJ2-7

CDR3 protein: CASRGTGSEAFF
CDR3 DNA: TGTGCCAGCAGGGGGACAGGGTCTGAAGCTTTCTTT
CDR3 length: 12
clone size: few
V gene: TRBV6-5
D gene: TRBD1
J gene: TRBJ1-1

CDR3 protein: CASGLDGAAYNEQFF
CDR3 DNA: TGTGCTAGTGGTTTGGACGGGGCGGCCTACAATGAGCAGTTCTTC
CDR3 length: 15
clone size: .
V gene: TRBV12-5
D gene: .
J gene: TRBJ2-1

CDR3 protein: CASSSGMDTEAFF
CDR3 DNA: TGTGCCAGCAGTTCGGGTATGGACACTGAAGCTTTCTTT
CDR3 length: 13
clone size: .
V gene: TRBV6-6
D gene: .
J gene: TRBJ1-1

CDR3 protein: CASSHTTQGEQYF
CDR3 DNA: TGCGCCAGCAGCCATACGACCCAGGGGGAGCAGTACTTC
CDR3 length: 13
clone size: .
V gene: TRBV4-3
D gene: .
J gene: TRBJ2-7

CDR3 protein: CASSQTGAYYGYTF
CDR3 DNA: TGTGCCAGCAGCCAGACAGGGGCCTATTATGGCTACACCTTC
CDR3 length: 14
clone size: .
V gene: TRBV5-6
D gene: TRBD1
J gene: TRBJ1-2

CDR3 protein: CASTQGNTGANVLTF
CDR3 DNA: TGTGCCAGCACGCAGGGAAATACTGGGGCCAACGTCCTGACTTTC
CDR3 length: 15
clone size: .
V gene: TRBV6-5
D gene: .
J gene: TRBJ2-6

CDR3 protein: CASSQDIRTSGRSYEQYF
CDR3 DNA: TGCGCCAGCAGCCAAGATATTAGAACTAGCGGGAGGTCCTACGAGCAGTACTTC
CDR3 length: 18
clone size: .
V gene: TRBV4-3
D gene: TRBD2
J gene: TRBJ2-7

CDR3 protein: CASSRRQGRDQPQHF
CDR3 DNA: TGTGCCAGCAGTCGGAGACAGGGTAGGGATCAGCCCCAGCATTTT
CDR3 length: 15
clone size: .
V gene: TRBV6-5
D gene: TRBD1
J gene: TRBJ1-5

CDR3 protein: CARSLLAGVLDTEAFF
CDR3 DNA: TGTGCCAGAAGCTTGTTGGCAGGGGTCCTTGACACTGAAGCTTTCTTT
CDR3 length: 16
clone size: .
V gene: TRBV5-3
D gene: .
J gene: TRBJ1-1

CDR3 protein: CASVRGVTAGELFF
CDR3 DNA: TGTGCCTCTGTACGAGGGGTCACTGCCGGGGAGCTGTTTTTT
CDR3 length: 14
clone size: once
V gene: TRBV7-8
D gene: .
J gene: TRBJ2-2

CDR3 protein: CASGLDGDTQYF
CDR3 DNA: TGTGCTAGTGGTTTGGACGGGGATACGCAGTATTTT
CDR3 length: 12
clone size: .
V gene: TRBV12-5
D gene: .
J gene: TRBJ2-3

CDR3 protein: CASSPAQGERGQAFF
CDR3 DNA: TGTGCCAGCAGCCCCGCCCAGGGGGAACGGGGGCAAGCTTTCTTT
CDR3 length: 15
clone size: .
V gene: TRBV6-6
D gene: TRBD1
J gene: TRBJ1-1

CDR3 protein: CASSMYRGPSDTQYF
CDR3 DNA: TGTGCCAGTAGTATGTATCGGGGGCCGTCAGATACGCAGTATTTT
CDR3 length: 15
clone size: .
V gene: TRBV19
D gene: .
J gene: TRBJ2-3

CDR3 protein: CASSQDTPRQVSNQPQHF
CDR3 DNA: TGCGCCAGCAGCCAAGATACCCCTAGACAGGTTAGCAATCAGCCCCAGCATTTT
CDR3 length: 18
clone size: .
V gene: TRBV4-1
D gene: .
J gene: TRBJ1-5